This TCR beta chain was recorded in a study of CD8 T cells in ankylosing spondylitis. The study's findings and limits: As reported, disease-linked clones showed significant enrichment in matched ankylosing spondylitis synovial fluid. Typical of ankylosing spondylitis blood, it appeared, was a TCR beta motif of under 10 highly homologous variants. Reactive arthritis synovial fluid and blood were previously reported to contain some motif variants.

Quantitative 5'-RACE with molecular barcodes generated TCR beta libraries. One entry per CDR3 protein results from TCRdb running MiXCR on the 5' RACE reads. The sample carries under 950,000 distinct CDR3 sequences, around 19% recorded once. V lost 5 bases and J lost 1; bases outside the gene matches: 13. This CDR3 has 18 residues. Germline assignment: CDR1 SGHVS and CDR2 FNYEAQ. The table lists this clonotype with a few counts. Its antigen remains unknown. Material: blood, either unsorted or a sorted T cell fraction (not recorded which). The receptor was isolated from a male donor with ankylosing spondylitis. The chain recombines TRBV7-6 with TRBJ1-5, with TRBD1 matching over 8 bases. The CDR3 DNA reads as TGTGCCAGCAGCCAAGGGGTGGACAGGGACATGAGCAATCAGCCCCAGCATTTT. Its protein product is CASSQGVDRDMSNQPQHF.